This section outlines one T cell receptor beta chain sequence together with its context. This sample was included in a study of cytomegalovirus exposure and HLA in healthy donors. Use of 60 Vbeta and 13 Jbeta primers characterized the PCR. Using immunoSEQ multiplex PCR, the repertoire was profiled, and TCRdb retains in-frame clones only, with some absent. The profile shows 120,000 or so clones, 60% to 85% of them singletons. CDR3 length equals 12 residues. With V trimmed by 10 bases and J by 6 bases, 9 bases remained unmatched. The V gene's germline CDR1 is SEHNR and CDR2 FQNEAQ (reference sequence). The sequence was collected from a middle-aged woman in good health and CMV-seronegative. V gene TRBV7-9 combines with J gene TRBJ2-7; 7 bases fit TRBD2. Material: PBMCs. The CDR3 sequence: CAISNPGGEQYF. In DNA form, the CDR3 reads TGTGCCATCTCTAACCCGGGGGGCGAGCAGTACTTC.